This T cell receptor (beta chain) was sequenced during a study of blood T cells in healthy people across ages. The CDR3 totals 14 residues. Per germline, CDR1 SGHAT and CDR2 FQNNGV. V lost 5 bases and J 4 bases, leaving 15 bases between the germline ends. Primed by a sample-barcoded 5' primer and a J-beta primer mix, a second PCR proceeded for 7 to 11 cycles. A single record per CDR3 protein comes from TCRdb applying MiXCR to the 5' RACE reads. The sample holds around 750,000 distinct CDR3 sequences, about 53% seen once. The sequence was collected from an elderly man in good health. The V and J genes are TRBV11-2 and TRBJ2-7; D is possibly TRBD1 or TRBD2 (5 bases each). Specimen: blood. CDR3 in amino acids: CASSVSGTEYEQYF. CDR3 in DNA: TGTGCCAGCAGCGTATCCGGGACCGAGTACGAGCAGTACTTC.